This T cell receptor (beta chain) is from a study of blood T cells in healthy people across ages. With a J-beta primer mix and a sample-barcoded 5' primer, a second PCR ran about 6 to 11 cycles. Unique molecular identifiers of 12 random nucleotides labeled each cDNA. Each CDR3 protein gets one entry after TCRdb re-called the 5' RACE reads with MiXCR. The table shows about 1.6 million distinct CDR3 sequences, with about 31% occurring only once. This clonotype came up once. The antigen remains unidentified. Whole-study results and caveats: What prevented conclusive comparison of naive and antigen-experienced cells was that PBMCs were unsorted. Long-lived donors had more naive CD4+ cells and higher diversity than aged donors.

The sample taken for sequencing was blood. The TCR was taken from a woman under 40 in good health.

The CDR3 loop reads CSASRTGVTEAFF. CDR3 sequence (DNA): TGCAGTGCTAGCCGGACAGGGGTCACTGAAGCTTTCTTT. The chain combines TRBV20-1 with TRBJ1-1; 9 nucleotides line up with TRBD1. Germline CDR1 DFQATT, CDR2 SNEGSKA (reference sequence). This CDR3 contains 13 residues. Trimming at V came to 3 bases and at J to 4 bases, leaving 3 bases not matched to a gene.